Listed below are T cell receptor beta chains from one sample, sequenced in a study of shared clonotypes between healthy human individuals. Measured with immunoSEQ multiplex PCR; TCRdb has only the in-frame clones, and not every one. This table holds about 2.4 million clones, 80% to 95% found once. The sample consisted of naive CD4+ T cells from PBMCs. The receptors were sampled from a man between 18 and 29 years old in good health. Some clones in this sample may be carry-over from other donors' samples. Both conserved end residues are trimmed from each CDR3. D genes are given only for firm matches. Where a row states a size, it is once, few, many or the class of an expanded clone; other rows omit it.

clone size	V gene	J gene	D gene	CDR3 protein
once	TRBV5-4	TRBJ2-1	TRBD2	ASSLVLAGELDEQF
.	TRBV7-9	TRBJ1-3	.	ASTVVGQGSGNTIY
once	TRBV19	TRBJ2-5	.	ASHPGTSAGTQY
.	TRBV29-1	TRBJ2-7	.	SAGTGYEQY
.	TRBV28	TRBJ1-5	.	ASSLGQGGNQPQH
.	TRBV27	TRBJ1-1	.	ASRGAGANTEAF
.	TRBV4-2	TRBJ2-1	.	ASSQDERQGINEQF
.	TRBV15	TRBJ1-1	.	ATSRGGGGTEAF
.	TRBV19	TRBJ2-5	TRBD2	ASSIGRGARETQY
.	TRBV11-1	TRBJ2-3	TRBD2	ASSLGLAALTDTQY
few	TRBV29-1	TRBJ1-1	.	SVAGRSSLDTEAF
few	TRBV28	TRBJ2-1	.	ASSPAGQRNEQF
.	TRBV19	TRBJ2-3	TRBD1	ASSLRQGADTQY
.	TRBV27	TRBJ2-1	TRBD1	ASSPPGTGSYNEQF
.	TRBV6-5	TRBJ1-1	.	ASSYSFGTYEAF
.	TRBV28	TRBJ1-2	.	ASSLGGYGYT
.	TRBV6-1	TRBJ2-7	.	ASSEGRSRVSNEQY
.	TRBV6-1	TRBJ1-1	.	ASSVGGIAEAF
.	TRBV5-5	TRBJ1-2	TRBD1	ASSSSPGQGYGYT
once	TRBV5-1	TRBJ1-5	.	ASSLGASQPQH
.	TRBV9	TRBJ1-3	.	ASSREGRDSGNTIY
few	TRBV7-8	TRBJ2-7	.	ASSLTGPEVAGQY
.	TRBV6-5	TRBJ1-5	.	ASSGTTGGQPQH
.	TRBV6-1	TRBJ2-1	TRBD1	ASSDNIRTGNEQF
.	TRBV28	TRBJ1-2	.	ASSLVGLDGYT
.	TRBV15	TRBJ1-2	TRBD1	ATKGQAFNYGYT
.	TRBV5-1	TRBJ2-3	.	ASSSERVSTDTQY
once	TRBV28	TRBJ2-4	TRBD1	ASSPNRGRLAKNIQY
.	TRBV28	TRBJ2-7	.	ASMIQGVVDEQY
.	TRBV7-2	TRBJ2-1	.	ASSWMGLLNEQF
.	TRBV7-3	TRBJ1-1	TRBD1	ASSLAPQGANTEAF
.	TRBV29-1	TRBJ2-3	TRBD2	SEALAGGDTQY
.	TRBV21-1	TRBJ2-3	.	ASLRVEEGSADTQY
.	TRBV18	TRBJ1-3	.	ASSPLGSSGNTIY
.	TRBV11-2	TRBJ2-3	TRBD2	ASSSGLAGFTDTQY
.	TRBV5-1	TRBJ2-4	.	ASTLGSAKNIQY
.	TRBV9	TRBJ2-2	.	ASSVSRGSNTGELF
.	TRBV9	TRBJ1-3	TRBD1	ASSGRDRTIGSGNTIY
.	TRBV6-1	TRBJ1-4	TRBD1	ASSEDRGNEKLF
.	TRBV15	TRBJ2-7	.	ATSRDQGQYEQY